This entry features one T cell receptor (beta chain) sequence. Its antigen target is currently unknown. Qualities for individual bases were not recorded, and no much larger clone is one base off. The library was obtained by the immunoSEQ multiplex PCR assay. The multiplex PCR relied on a mix of 60 forward primers for TCR Vbeta segments and 13 reverse primers for TCR Jbeta segments. Amplification of the CDR3 region of rearranged TCR beta genes was performed with a multiplex PCR assay on genomic DNA. Amplified TCR beta libraries were sequenced as 87-base-pair reads on the Illumina HiSeq System. The paper's processing steps were these. Across the roughly 640 repertoires, a later analysis counted around 80 million unique TCR beta chains, some 11 million of which were shared by at least two donors. To remove PCR and sequencing errors, raw reads were error-corrected and collapsed into unique sequences using a nearest-neighbor algorithm that merged closely related sequences. To assign V, D and J gene segments, CDR3 sequences were aligned to IMGT reference sequences. Each retained sequence needed at least a six-nucleotide match to both a V gene segment and a J gene segment. A rearrangement was called productive if the CDR3 had no stop codons and remained in frame with V and J, and every other rearrangement was called non-productive. Following IMGT convention, CDR3 was defined as the stretch from the second conserved V-encoded cysteine up to the conserved J-encoded phenylalanine. Sequences without an unambiguous match to a single V gene segment were excluded from the earlier analysis of several hundred of the donors. An earlier analysis of about 590 of the donors classified V segments as functional when productive rearrangements were above 56.7% and as segregating when the standard deviation between donors was above 5%. A statistical classification framework was built to diagnose cytomegalovirus status from the catalog of TCR beta chain sequences. In a later analysis, TCR nucleotide sequences were compared against IMGT/GENE-DB human TR gene sequences so that V and J genes could be assigned. A later analysis assigned CDR3 sequences and most-parsimonious VDJ recombination scenarios with the TCRdist pipeline. In a later analysis, every TCR beta chain was defined by the combination of its CDR3 amino acid sequence and its V-gene family, and reads without a unique V-gene family were dropped. In a later analysis, a few hundred highly shared, low-generation-probability nucleotide sequences were removed to address suspected cross-contamination and a sequencing artifact. A later analysis calculated a clonal expansion index for each public chain from normalized within-repertoire ranks of inferred template counts. Generation probabilities in a later analysis came from a VDJ recombination model fitted to out-of-frame rearrangements, and those results were checked against IGoR. A later analysis scored TCR-TCR, TCR-HLA and TCR-CMV co-occurrence with hypergeometric tests, applying a repertoire-size bias correction to TCR pairs. In a later analysis, false discovery rates were estimated by permuting HLA or CMV assignments 20 times. In a later analysis, co-occurring TCRs were grouped using DBSCAN, and TCRdist sequence similarity was added for clustering within HLA-allele-positive subsets. For co-occurrence clustering, repertoires with fewer than 30,000 or more than 120,000 public chains were excluded, along with about five repertoires with anomalous nucleotide sharing. This immuneACCESS table, as held by TCRdb, lists in-frame sequences with V and J called but not all clones. Of the missing ones, under half trace to an unresolved V gene in checked studies; the others have no known cause. D and trimming were read from the DNA, whereas the V and J calls and clone size are those reported in that table. In this sample the table shows some 200,000 clones, approximately 84% of which occur a single time. 0.55% to 0.7% of the sample is held by the ten biggest clonotypes.

This sample was taken from a study of cytomegalovirus exposure and HLA in healthy donors (TCRdb year 2017). Looking at the study overall: According to an earlier analysis of 450 to 650 of the donors, about 190 million T cells yielded some 120 million unique TCR beta sequences and more than 250 Gb of sequence data. An early release that covered some 640 HLA-typed donors contained approximately 300 gigabases of sequencing data and tens of millions of unique TCR sequences. Of the 398 genotyped donors, approximately 80% fell in the genetic ancestry cluster associated with self-reported Caucasian donors. The study aimed to test whether signatures of past pathogen exposure could be identified by cataloging public T cell receptors. The study profiled the T cell repertoires of 500 to 800 subjects by immunosequencing and related them to cytomegalovirus serostatus. Along with the approximately 700-subject first cohort, a separate validation cohort of 120 different subjects was used. The study combined high-throughput TCR immunosequencing, statistical association of individual TCRs with disease status, and machine learning to predict cytomegalovirus infection status. In a later analysis, previously published TCR beta repertoires from several hundred donors were re-analyzed and high-resolution HLA genotyping was added so that TCR occurrence patterns could be studied. Rather than using new phenotypic data, the later analysis identified candidate immune exposures from TCR beta sequences and from how often those sequences occurred across donors. An earlier analysis of 500 to 750 of the donors applied high-throughput TCR beta sequencing to assess whether each TCR beta V gene segment acted as functional or pseudogenic. Donor age, sex, ethnicity and CMV serostatus were compiled alongside the repertoire data. A later genetic analysis used genome-wide SNP genotypes for about 55% of the 666 donors, treating that subset as a discovery cohort. All discovery cohort repertoires had been generated on a single sequencing platform. Class I and class II HLA loci were covered by the typing at four-digit resolution. The number of typed donors differed by locus: about 620-640 for A, B, C, DRB1 and DQB1; approximately 540 for DQA1; approximately 600 for DPA1; and about 470 for DPB1. About 5 DR-DQ haplotypes were handled as single units for association and clustering, since linkage in the cohort was strong. On average, 235,054 unique TCR beta nucleotide sequences were sequenced per donor among about 400 genotyped donors of the cohort, with roughly 18% of those sequences being non-productive.

Overall study results and their limits: The study gave a list of some 150 TCR beta chains associated with cytomegalovirus. Some IMGT-functional V segments, including TRBV6-2 and TRBV6-3, could not be distinguished by the 87-base-pair reads and were therefore excluded. The only immune exposure information available for the cohort was CMV serostatus. The sequencing pipeline was judged likely to have produced a cluster of highly shared sequence variants as a technical artifact. Several of the top co-occurrence clusters appeared to be linked to parvovirus B19, influenza, CMV and Epstein-Barr virus, according to a later analysis. The classifier was reported to diagnose cytomegalovirus status with high specificity and sensitivity in both the original and validation cohorts. Assigning TCR associations to individual alleles was difficult when HLA alleles, especially DR and DQ, strongly co-occurred. While some public TCRs were present in many individuals, most TCR sequences turned up only very rarely across donors. An earlier analysis of roughly 570 of the donors showed that most TCR beta V segments appeared in productive rearrangements either about 87% or about 30% of the time, which broadly matched IMGT annotations. In vitro tests confirmed that three of the cytomegalovirus-associated TCR beta chains recognize cytomegalovirus antigens. A further reported finding was that TCR beta sequences accurately predicted the HLA-A and HLA-B alleles for most subjects in the first cohort. In a later analysis, the rate of TCR association differed among HLA loci, with DRB1 alleles having the most associated TCRs and HLA-C alleles having the fewest. Linkage disequilibrium might explain the correlated functional status among segregating V segments, but an unknown experimental factor could not be ruled out. In this cohort, only TCR beta chains were sequenced, and detectable features were limited by the absence of alpha or paired-chain data. The presence/absence analyses assumed that sequencing depth was roughly uniform across donors, and that assumption may not be true. The authors suggested that the approach could potentially be extended to other disease states and immunological phenotypes. Compared with the roughly 720-donor mean, donors in an Asian-associated ancestry cluster had fewer N-insertions in productive TCRs, according to a later genetic analysis. HLA typing was unavailable for some donors at each locus, so association tests used only the typed subset. In a later analysis, about 16,000 TCR beta sequences were associated with specific HLA alleles at a false discovery rate of 0.05. Compared with equally common non-associated chains, HLA-associated TCR beta chains in a later analysis were more clonally expanded and had lower generation probabilities. In a later genetic analysis, a missense DCLRE1C variant was associated with V-gene and J-gene trimming of TCR beta chains, and the association was replicated in an independent cohort. The earlier analysis of fewer than 750 of the donors excluded roughly 17 rarely observed V segments, including chromosome 9 orphons, because counts were too low. A later analysis found that most CMV-associated TCR beta chains appeared HLA-restricted, with HLA associations seemingly driven largely by CMV exposure.

The cysteine opens and the phenylalanine closes a CDR3 of 12 amino acids. Of the read, only the CDR3 DNA is kept; its 36 bases are in frame from base 1. The junction carries 8 bases between V and J, which are trimmed by 4 bases and 8 bases respectively. CDR1 SNHLY and CDR2 FYNNEI are derived from the germline V gene. In total, just over 650 healthy bone marrow donors made up the cohort. Cohort members were all nominally healthy when sampled, although unrecorded immune exposures were likely present. The donor tested CMV seronegative and was one of the 352 seronegative cohort members. Every donor gave a peripheral blood sample, and the peripheral blood mononuclear cells from that sample were used for TCR beta sequencing. Genomic DNA extraction from the blood cell samples was performed with the Qiagen DNeasy Blood Extraction Kit.

This chain joins TRBV2 to TRBJ1-4; no confident D gene assignment can be made. Sequenced input: PBMCs. The sequence derives from a woman in her forties in good health and CMV-seronegative. The CDR3: CASSVWAEKLFF. The DNA sequence reads TGTGCCAGCAGTGTCTGGGCGGAAAAACTGTTTTTT.